This T cell receptor (beta chain) was sequenced in a study of shared clonotypes between healthy human individuals. Study-wide context: Participating donors consisted of a couple of women and a few men aged 18 to 49. Overall study findings and caveats: Investigators collected only blood, and repertoires in tissues likely differ. Only a few donors were included, so the genetic and exposure-history diversity represented was limited.

Comments on this clone: The antigen is undetermined.

Some clones are missing from TCRdb's copy, which holds only in-frame ones; the method was immunoSEQ multiplex PCR. The table lists about 2.4 million clones, approximately 94% of them singletons. The clonotype comes from a man between 18 and 35 years old in good health. The sample was naive CD4+ T cells sorted from blood. Stated subset: CD45RA+ positively selected.

The CDR3 spells CASTLQGGTGELFF. For the CDR3, the DNA is TGTGCCAGCACCCTGCAGGGTGGCACCGGGGAGCTGTTTTTT. This sequence joins TRBV6-4 and TRBJ2-2; weak D call: TRBD1 (5 bases). The CDR3 loop spans 14 amino acids. Germline lookup yields CDR1 MRHNA and CDR2 SNTAGT. Trimming removed 7 bases at V and 4 bases at J, with 13 bases between.